Following are 20 T cell receptor beta chains from one sample sequenced in a study of Ad26.COV2.S vaccination and SARS-CoV-2 variants. Treatment here: some 19 received Ad26.COV2.S at low or high dose, single or two shots; a few received placebo; per-sample allocation not given. On day 63 after the first injection, vaccine and placebo recipients gave samples. Assay: immunoSEQ multiplex PCR; the TCRdb copy retains only in-frame clones and omits some. The repertoire has approximately 450,000 clones, approximately 92% of them found once; the top ten carry approximately 12%. This material consisted of peripheral blood, taken in a trial of Ad26.COV2.S vaccine versus placebo. The receptors were sampled from a person between 18 and 59 years old who received the Ad26.COV2.S COVID-19 vaccine or a placebo.

This chain uses TRBV6-5 with TRBJ1-1; possibly TRBD1 for D (5 bases). Germline V lookup: CDR1 MNHEY, CDR2 SVGAGI. V shed 6 bases and J shed 7 bases, with 21 bases lying between them. The CDR3 consists of 15 residues. The CDR3 sequence: CASRQGVGSRGEAFF. The CDR3, as DNA: TGTGCCAGCAGACAAGGGGTGGGAAGTAGGGGTGAAGCTTTCTTT.

The rearrangement links TRBV27 to TRBJ2-1, with 11 bases that match TRBD2. The CDR3 length is 15 residues. CDR1 and CDR2 (germline): MNHEY, SMNVEV (reference sequence). The V segment lost 5 bases and the J segment 3 bases; nucleotides outside the gene matches: 3. The CDR3 sequence: CASSLAGGLYNEQFF. The CDR3 DNA reads as TGTGCCAGCAGTCTAGCGGGGGGCCTCTACAATGAGCAGTTCTTC.

This chain uses TRBV7-6 with TRBJ2-3, with 7 bases that match TRBD1. The trim removed 4 bases at V and 9 bases at J, leaving 10 bases unmatched. This CDR3 spans 14 amino acids. CDR1 is SGHVS, CDR2 FNYEAQ, per germline. CDR3 sequence reads: CASSSWPTGNTQYF. CDR3 sequence (DNA): TGTGCCAGCAGCTCCTGGCCGACAGGGAACACGCAGTATTTT.

Worth noting for this clone: This CDR3 is also generated by other DNA sequences in the sample. The V call is TRBV5-1, the J call TRBJ1-3; D ambiguous. V dropped 4 bases and J dropped 6 bases, with 11 bases sitting between them. The CDR3 runs 13 residues. Germline CDR1 reads SGHRS; CDR2 reads YFSETQ. CDR3 in DNA: TGCGCCAGCAGCCTGGGAACAGAAAACACCATATATTTT. Amino acids: CASSLGTENTIYF.

This chain links TRBV6-2 or TRBV6-3 with TRBJ2-7, with 8 bases identical to TRBD1. Germline V gene sequence: CDR1 MNHEY, CDR2 SVGEGT. The CDR3 sequence is 14 residues long. J lost 5 bases, V lost 5 bases, and 8 bases had no gene match. CDR3 amino acids: CASSQGQGIDEQYF. Written as DNA, the CDR3 is TGTGCCAGCAGTCAAGGACAGGGTATCGACGAGCAGTACTTC.

CDR3 DNA sequence: TGCGCCAGCAGCTTGTCGGGAGGGGGCACCGGGGAGCTGTTTTTT. This sequence encodes CASSLSGGGTGELFF. The chain recombines TRBV5-1 with TRBJ2-2, with 8 bases matching TRBD2. The CDR3 spans 15 residues. Germline assignment: CDR1 SGHRS and CDR2 YFSETQ. V trimming: 1 base; J trimming: 4 bases; junction bases outside the gene matches: 3.

The J gene is TRBJ1-1, the V gene TRBV7-9, with TRBD1 as a possible D gene (6 bases). The ends were cut back, 6 bases at V and 6 bases at J, with 20 bases in the middle. There are 15 residues in the CDR3. Germline V gene sequence: CDR1 SEHNR, CDR2 FQNEAQ (reference sequence). CDR3 region: CASSTARTGYPEAFF. The CDR3 DNA reads as TGTGCCAGCAGTACAGCAAGAACAGGGTACCCTGAAGCTTTCTTT.

This chain connects TRBV27 to TRBJ2-7, with D perhaps matching TRBD2 (5 bases). V gave up 6 bases and J gave up 6 bases, with 21 bases separating them. Germline CDR1 reads MNHEY; CDR2 reads SMNVEV (reference sequence). The CDR3 loop spans 15 amino acids. The CDR3 nucleotides read TGTGCCAGCAGCCTGTCGGGCAGCCCCAGCGGCGAGCAGTACTTC. It translates to CASSLSGSPSGEQYF.

The chain couples TRBV30 to TRBJ2-6; a weak D match, TRBD1 (6 bases). Germline loops: CDR1 GTSNPN, CDR2 SVGIG (reference sequence). V was trimmed by 2 bases and J by 2 bases, leaving 10 bases between them. The CDR3 extends over 15 amino acids. The CDR3 DNA sequence: TGTGCCTGGAGTAGCAGGGGTACTGGGGCCAACGTCCTGACTTTC. It is translated as CAWSSRGTGANVLTF.

The chain joins TRBV7-8 to TRBJ1-3; D gene uncertain. Trimming stripped 5 bases from V and 1 base from J, with 12 bases between. CDR1 is SGHVS and CDR2 is FQNEAQ in the germline V gene. The CDR3 has 15 residues. Here the CDR3 reads CASSPSRGSGNTIYF. CDR3 DNA: TGTGCCAGCAGCCCCTCACGGGGTTCTGGAAACACCATATATTTT.

The chain links TRBV29-1 to TRBJ2-2; TRBD1 is a possible D gene (6 bases). Trimming took off 7 bases at V and 4 bases at J, with 19 bases between the two ends. Germline V gives CDR1 SQVTM, CDR2 ANQGSEA. The CDR3 is 15 amino acids. The CDR3, as DNA: TGCAGCGCGAGCGTGAGACAGGTGGGCACCGGGGAGCTGTTTTTT. Translation gives CSASVRQVGTGELFF.

V usage is TRBV4-3 and J usage is TRBJ2-5; D not resolved. CDR1 is LGHNA, CDR2 YSLEER, per germline. The V end was cut by 1 base, the J end by 4 bases, with 10 bases between. The CDR3 is 14 residues long. CDR3 in DNA: TGCGCCAGCAGCCAAGTGAAGGGTCGAGAGACCCAGTACTTC. Translation: CASSQVKGRETQYF.

This clone turned up a few times. J is TRBJ2-7 and V is TRBV29-1; D not resolved. Trimming cost V 2 bases and J 6 bases, with 14 bases left between them. Germline assignment: CDR1 SQVTM and CDR2 ANQGSEA. There are 13 residues in the CDR3. The CDR3 sequence: CSVERASTGEQYF. The CDR3 nucleotides read TGCAGCGTTGAACGGGCTAGTACGGGCGAGCAGTACTTC.

The rearrangement links TRBV19 to TRBJ2-3; D is possibly TRBD1 (6 bases). Between the trimmed V and J ends, which lost 5 bases and 5 bases, there was a span of 20 bases. The CDR3 is 16 residues long. Germline V CDR1 and CDR2: LNHDA, SQIVND (reference sequence). CDR3 protein: CASSLQGTTGEDTQYF. DNA of the CDR3: TGTGCCAGTAGTCTTCAGGGGACCACCGGGGAAGATACGCAGTATTTT.

This chain links TRBV5-1 with TRBJ2-1, with 13 bases that match TRBD2. The trim removed 4 bases at V and 6 bases at J, leaving 13 bases unmatched. The CDR3 is 18 residues long. Germline lookup yields CDR1 SGHRS and CDR2 YFSETQ. CDR3 bases: TGCGCCAGCAGCGAACCGGGACTAGCGGGAACTACATTCAATGAGCAGTTCTTC. Its protein is CASSEPGLAGTTFNEQFF.

The V call is TRBV4-3, the J call TRBJ2-1; TRBD2 might be the D (6 bases). V lost 0 bases, J lost 3 bases, and 15 bases lay in between. This CDR3 region has 17 residues. From germline, CDR1 is LGHNA and CDR2 YSLEER. The CDR3 DNA follows: TGCGCCAGCAGCCAAGACCCCACCGGGAGCCTCTACAATGAGCAGTTCTTC. Its translation is CASSQDPTGSLYNEQFF.

The genes are TRBV5-3 and TRBJ1-1; 7 nucleotides line up with TRBD1. TRBV5-3 has ORF status, its function being uncertain. This CDR3 contains 14 residues. Germline trimming cut 4 bases from V and 3 bases from J; bases unmatched to any gene: 6. The CDR3 spells CARSPYRGHTEAFF. For the CDR3, the DNA is TGTGCCAGAAGCCCGTACAGGGGACACACTGAAGCTTTCTTT.

This chain uses TRBV30 with TRBJ1-4; tentative D call: TRBD1 (6 bases). In germline, CDR1 is GTSNPN, CDR2 SVGIG (reference sequence). V gave up 5 bases and J gave up 10 bases, with 20 bases separating them. This CDR3 contains 14 residues. The CDR3 sequence is CAWGVQGYSGKLFF. CDR3 DNA: TGTGCCTGGGGGGTACAGGGTTATAGTGGAAAACTGTTTTTT.

The V gene is TRBV5-4, the J gene TRBJ2-7; 13 bases match TRBD2. The J segment lost 5 bases and the V segment lost 4 bases, leaving 3 bases of the junction unmatched. CDR3 size: 14 residues. Germline CDR1 reads SGHNT; CDR2 reads YYREEE (reference sequence). The CDR3 DNA reads as TGTGCCAGCAGCGGGACTAGCGGGACCCACGAGCAGTACTTC. This codes for CASSGTSGTHEQYF.

The J gene is TRBJ2-7, the V gene TRBV7-2; D gene ambiguous. This CDR3 comprises 14 residues. Germline V gene lookup returns CDR1 SGHTA and CDR2 FQGNSA. The V end lost 5 bases, the J end lost 2 bases, and 13 bases lay between the germline ends. CDR3 loop: CASSPNRRAYEQYF. The CDR3 bases are TGTGCCAGCAGCCCCAACCGCCGAGCCTACGAGCAGTACTTC.